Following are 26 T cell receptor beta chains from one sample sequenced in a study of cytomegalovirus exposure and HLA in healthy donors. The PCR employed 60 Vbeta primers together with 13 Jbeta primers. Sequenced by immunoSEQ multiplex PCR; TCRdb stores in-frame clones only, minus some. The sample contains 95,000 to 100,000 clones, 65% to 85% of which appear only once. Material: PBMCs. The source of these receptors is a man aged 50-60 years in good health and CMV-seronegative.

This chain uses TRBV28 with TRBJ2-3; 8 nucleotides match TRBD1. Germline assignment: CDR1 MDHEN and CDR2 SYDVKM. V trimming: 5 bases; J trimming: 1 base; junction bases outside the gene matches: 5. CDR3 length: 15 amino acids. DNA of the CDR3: TGTGCCAGCAGTACGCCGGGACAGGGCACAGATACGCAGTATTTT. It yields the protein CASSTPGQGTDTQYF.

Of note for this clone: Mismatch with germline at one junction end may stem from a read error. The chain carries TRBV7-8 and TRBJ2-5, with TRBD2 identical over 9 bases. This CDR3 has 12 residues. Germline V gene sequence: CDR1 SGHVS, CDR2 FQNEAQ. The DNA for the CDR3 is TGTGCCAGCAGCCAGGGACTAGCTGGCCGGCACTTC. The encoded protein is CASSQGLAGRHF.

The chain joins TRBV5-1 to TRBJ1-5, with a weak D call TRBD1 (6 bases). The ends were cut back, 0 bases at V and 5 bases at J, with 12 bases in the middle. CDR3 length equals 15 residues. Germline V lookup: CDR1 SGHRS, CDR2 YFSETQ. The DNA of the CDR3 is TGCGCCAGCAGCTTGGCCGGGGGGGCGGATCAGCCCCAGCATTTT. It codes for CASSLAGGADQPQHF.

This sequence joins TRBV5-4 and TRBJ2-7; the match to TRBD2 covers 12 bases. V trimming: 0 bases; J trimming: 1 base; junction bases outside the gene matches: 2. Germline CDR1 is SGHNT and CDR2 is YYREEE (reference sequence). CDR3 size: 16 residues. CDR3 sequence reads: CASSLGLAGVSYEQYF. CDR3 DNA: TGTGCCAGCAGCTTGGGACTAGCGGGAGTATCCTACGAGCAGTACTTC.

This CDR3 is CSVAPGGGSPLHF. DNA of the CDR3: TGCAGCGTTGCCCCAGGGGGAGGCTCACCCCTCCACTTT. The chain employs TRBV29-1 and TRBJ1-6; 7 bases line up with TRBD1. CDR1 is SQVTM, CDR2 ANQGSEA, per germline. The V gene end was trimmed by 4 bases and the J gene end by 10 bases; junction bases not matched to a gene: 7. The CDR3 loop spans 13 amino acids.

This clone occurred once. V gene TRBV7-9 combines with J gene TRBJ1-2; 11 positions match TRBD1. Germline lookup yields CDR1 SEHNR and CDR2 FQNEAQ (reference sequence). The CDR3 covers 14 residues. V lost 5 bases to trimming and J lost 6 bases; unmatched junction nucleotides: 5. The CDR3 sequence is CASSPWGQGDGYTF. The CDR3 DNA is TGTGCCAGCAGCCCGTGGGGACAGGGGGATGGCTACACCTTC. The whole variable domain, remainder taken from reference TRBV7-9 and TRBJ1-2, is DTGVSQNPRHKITKRGQNVTFRCDPISEHNRLYWYRQTLGQGPEFLTYFQNEAQLEKSRLLSDRFSAERPKGSFSTLEIQRTEQGDSAMYLCASSPWGQGDGYTFGSGTRLTVV.

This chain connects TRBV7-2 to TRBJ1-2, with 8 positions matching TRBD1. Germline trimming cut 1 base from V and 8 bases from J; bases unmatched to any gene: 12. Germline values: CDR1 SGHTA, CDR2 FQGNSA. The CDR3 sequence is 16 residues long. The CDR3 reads CASSLVGQGALGGYTF. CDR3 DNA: TGTGCCAGCAGCTTAGTAGGGCAGGGGGCGCTTGGAGGCTACACCTTC.

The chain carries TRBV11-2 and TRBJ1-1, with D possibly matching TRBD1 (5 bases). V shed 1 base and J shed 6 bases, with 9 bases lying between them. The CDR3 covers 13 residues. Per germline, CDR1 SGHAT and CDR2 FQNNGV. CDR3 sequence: CASSLAGSAEAFF. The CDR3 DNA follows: TGTGCCAGCAGCTTAGCAGGGTCTGCTGAAGCTTTCTTT.

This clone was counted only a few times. CDR3 DNA: TGTGCCAGCAGTCCGGCGGGGTTTGAAAAACTGTTTTTT. Translation gives CASSPAGFEKLFF. The V call is TRBV28, the J call TRBJ1-4, with D unresolved. Trimming left V 5 bases short and J 7 bases short, with 11 bases between. CDR3 length: 13 amino acids. Germline V CDR1 and CDR2: MDHEN, SYDVKM.

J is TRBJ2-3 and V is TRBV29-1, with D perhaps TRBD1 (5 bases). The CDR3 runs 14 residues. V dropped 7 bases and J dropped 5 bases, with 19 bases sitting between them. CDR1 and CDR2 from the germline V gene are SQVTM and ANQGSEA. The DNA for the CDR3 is TGCAGCGCCGCAGGCTACGGCCAGGGAGATACGCAGTATTTT. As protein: CSAAGYGQGDTQYF.

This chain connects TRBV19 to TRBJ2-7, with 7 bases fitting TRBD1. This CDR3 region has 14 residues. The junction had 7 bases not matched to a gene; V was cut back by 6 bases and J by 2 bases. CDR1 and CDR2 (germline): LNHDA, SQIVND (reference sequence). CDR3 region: CASRGWDSAYEQYF. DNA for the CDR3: TGTGCCAGTAGGGGGTGGGACAGCGCCTACGAGCAGTACTTC.

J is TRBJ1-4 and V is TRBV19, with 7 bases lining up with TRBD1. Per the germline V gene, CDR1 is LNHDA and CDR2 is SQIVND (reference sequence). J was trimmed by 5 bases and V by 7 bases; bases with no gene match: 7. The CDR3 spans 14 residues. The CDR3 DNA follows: TGTGCCAGTACCCCGGGACAGCGGAATGAAAAACTGTTTTTT. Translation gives CASTPGQRNEKLFF.

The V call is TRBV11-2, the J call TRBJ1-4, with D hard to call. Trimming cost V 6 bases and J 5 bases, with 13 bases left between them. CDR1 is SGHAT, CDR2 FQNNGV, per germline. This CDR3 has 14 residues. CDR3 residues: CASRGPGKNEKLFF. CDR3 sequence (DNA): TGTGCCAGCAGGGGCCCGGGGAAAAATGAAAAACTGTTTTTT.

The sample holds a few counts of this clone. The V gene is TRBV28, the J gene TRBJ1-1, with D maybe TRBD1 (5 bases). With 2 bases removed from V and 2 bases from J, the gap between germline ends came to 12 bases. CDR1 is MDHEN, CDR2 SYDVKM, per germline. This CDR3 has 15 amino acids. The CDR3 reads CASSLRGVLNTEAFF. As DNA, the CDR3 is TGTGCCAGCAGTTTACGGGGGGTCCTAAACACTGAAGCTTTCTTT.

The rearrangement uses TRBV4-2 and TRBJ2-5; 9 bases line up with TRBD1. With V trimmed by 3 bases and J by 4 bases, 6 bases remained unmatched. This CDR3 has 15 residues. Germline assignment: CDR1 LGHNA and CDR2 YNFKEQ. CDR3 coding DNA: TGTGCCAGCAGCCAGAAACAGGGGGCTTTAGAGACCCAGTACTTC. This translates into CASSQKQGALETQYF.

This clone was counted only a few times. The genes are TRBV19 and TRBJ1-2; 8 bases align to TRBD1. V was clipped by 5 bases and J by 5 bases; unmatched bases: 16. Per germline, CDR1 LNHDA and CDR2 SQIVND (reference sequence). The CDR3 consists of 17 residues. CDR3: CASSFGQGTVWDYGYTF. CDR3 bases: TGTGCCAGTAGTTTCGGACAGGGAACGGTCTGGGATTATGGCTACACCTTC.

The CDR3, as DNA: TGTGCCAGCAGCCCCGCTACGGCTAGCGGGGTGAATGAGCAGTTCTTC. It translates to CASSPATASGVNEQFF. The rearrangement links TRBV7-8 to TRBJ2-1, with 9 bases fitting TRBD2. The V and J ends lost 5 bases and 7 bases, in that order; junction bases with no gene match: 12. The CDR3 is 16 residues long. Germline lookup yields CDR1 SGHVS and CDR2 FQNEAQ.

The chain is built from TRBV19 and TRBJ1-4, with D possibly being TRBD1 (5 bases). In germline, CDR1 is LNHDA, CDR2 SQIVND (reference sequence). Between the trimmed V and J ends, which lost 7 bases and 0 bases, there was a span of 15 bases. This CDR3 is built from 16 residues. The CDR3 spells CASNSRGDPTNEKLFF. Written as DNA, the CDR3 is TGTGCCAGTAACTCCCGCGGGGACCCAACTAATGAAAAACTGTTTTTT.

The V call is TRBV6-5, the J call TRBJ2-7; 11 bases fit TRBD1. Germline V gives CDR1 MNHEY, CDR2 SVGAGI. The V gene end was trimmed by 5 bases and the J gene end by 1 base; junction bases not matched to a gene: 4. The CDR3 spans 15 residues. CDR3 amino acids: CASSPDRGQSYEQYF. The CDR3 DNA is TGTGCCAGCAGTCCGGACAGGGGGCAATCCTACGAGCAGTACTTC.

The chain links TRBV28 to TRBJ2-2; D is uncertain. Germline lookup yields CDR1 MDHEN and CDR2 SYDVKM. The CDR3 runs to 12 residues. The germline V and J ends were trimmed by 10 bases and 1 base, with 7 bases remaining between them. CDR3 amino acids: CATPGNTGELFF. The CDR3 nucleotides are TGTGCCACCCCAGGGAACACCGGGGAGCTGTTTTTT.

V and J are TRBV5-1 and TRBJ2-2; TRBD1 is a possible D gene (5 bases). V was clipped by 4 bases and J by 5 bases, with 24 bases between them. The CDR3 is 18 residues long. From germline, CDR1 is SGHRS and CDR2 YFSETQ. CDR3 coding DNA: TGCGCCAGCAGCAGAGACCCGGCCCCTACCAAGGGGACCGGGGAGCTGTTTTTT. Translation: CASSRDPAPTKGTGELFF.

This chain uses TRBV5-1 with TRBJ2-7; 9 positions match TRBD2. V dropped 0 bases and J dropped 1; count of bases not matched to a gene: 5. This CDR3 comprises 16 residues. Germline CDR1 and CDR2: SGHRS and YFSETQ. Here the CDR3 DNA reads TGCGCCAGCAGCTTGGGGAGTAGCGGGGGATCCTACGAGCAGTACTTC. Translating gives CASSLGSSGGSYEQYF.

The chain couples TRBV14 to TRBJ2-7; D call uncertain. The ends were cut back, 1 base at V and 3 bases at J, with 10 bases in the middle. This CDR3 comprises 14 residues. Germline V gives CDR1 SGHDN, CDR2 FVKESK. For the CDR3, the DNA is TGTGCCAGCAGCCAAGGAAGAGCGAGCTACGAGCAGTACTTC. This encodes CASSQGRASYEQYF.

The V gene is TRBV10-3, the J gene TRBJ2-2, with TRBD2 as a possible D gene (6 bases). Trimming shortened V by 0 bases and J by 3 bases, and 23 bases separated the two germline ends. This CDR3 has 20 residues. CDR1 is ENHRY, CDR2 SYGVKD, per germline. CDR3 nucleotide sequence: TGTGCCATCAGTGAGTCGAATCCCCGTGGGGTTGCGGGACACACCGGGGAGCTGTTTTTT. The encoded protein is CAISESNPRGVAGHTGELFF.

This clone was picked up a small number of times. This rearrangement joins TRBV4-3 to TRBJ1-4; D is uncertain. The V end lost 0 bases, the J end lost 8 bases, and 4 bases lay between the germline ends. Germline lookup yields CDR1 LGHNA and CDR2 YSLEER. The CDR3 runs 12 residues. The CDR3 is CASSQDREKLFF. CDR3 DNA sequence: TGCGCCAGCAGCCAAGATAGAGAAAAACTGTTTTTT.

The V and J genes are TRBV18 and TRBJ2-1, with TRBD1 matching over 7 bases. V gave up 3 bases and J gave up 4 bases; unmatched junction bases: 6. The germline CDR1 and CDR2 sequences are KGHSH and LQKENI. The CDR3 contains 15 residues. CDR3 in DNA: TGTGCCAGCTCACCCAGGGACAGAATTTACAATGAGCAGTTCTTC. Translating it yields CASSPRDRIYNEQFF.